This TCR beta chain is from a study of radiation and T cells in renal cell carcinoma. Study-level results: Dominant CDR3 motifs occupied more repertoire in irradiated than control tumors.

A note on this clone: What it recognizes is unknown.

Method: immunoSEQ multiplex PCR; TCRdb's copy keeps in-frame clones and lacks some. The table lists 7,500 to 8,000 clones, around three fifths of them singletons. The CDR3 totals 15 residues. V dropped 3 bases and J dropped 0 bases, with 11 bases sitting between them. Germline V CDR1 and CDR2: SNHLY, FYNNEI. Treatment defined: treatment-naive control, cytoreductive nephrectomy. The chain couples TRBV2 to TRBJ1-2, with a weak D call TRBD1 (5 bases). This material consisted of tumor tissue, taken from a patient whose treatment was nephrectomy without radiotherapy. This clonotype was obtained from a woman in her 70s with renal cell carcinoma. CDR3 sequence reads: CASSDRGGANYGYTF. CDR3 DNA: TGTGCCAGCAGTGATCGGGGGGGAGCTAACTATGGCTACACCTTC.